The clone carrying this T cell receptor (beta chain) appeared a few times. A second about 6 to 11 cycle PCR used barcoded and J-beta primers. TCRdb used MiXCR to reprocess the 5' RACE reads, holding one entry per CDR3 protein. This table has 1 million to 1.2 million distinct CDR3 sequences, under 40% appearing once. The sample belongs to a study of blood T cells in healthy people across ages. CDR1 MNHEY and CDR2 SVGAGI come from the germline V gene. The germline V and J ends were trimmed by 4 bases and 3 bases, with 15 bases remaining between them. The CDR3 is 15 amino acids. The clonotype was recovered from a man between 18 and 35 years old in good health. The material sequenced was blood. The chain employs TRBV6-5 and TRBJ1-2; maybe TRBD1 (6 bases). For the CDR3, the DNA is TGTGCCAGCAGTTTAACCGGGACATTGGACTATGGCTACACCTTC. Residues: CASSLTGTLDYGYTF.